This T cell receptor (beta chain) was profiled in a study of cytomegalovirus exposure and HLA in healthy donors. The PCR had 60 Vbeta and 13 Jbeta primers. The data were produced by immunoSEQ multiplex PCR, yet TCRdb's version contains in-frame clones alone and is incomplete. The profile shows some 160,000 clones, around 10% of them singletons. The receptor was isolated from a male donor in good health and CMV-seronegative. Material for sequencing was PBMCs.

The CDR3 coding sequence is TGTGCCACCTCCATCATAGGGTCCGGGGGGCCGGCGGTCACCTTC. It encodes CATSIIGSGGPAVTF. The V call is TRBV28, the J call TRBJ1-2; tentative D call: TRBD1 (6 bases). This CDR3 is 15 amino acids long. Trimming took off 10 bases at V and 13 bases at J, with 31 bases between the two ends. Germline V gene sequence: CDR1 MDHEN, CDR2 SYDVKM.